This passage covers 30 T cell receptor beta chains from one sample sequenced in a study of beta chain features in type 1 diabetes. The whole isolated RNA underwent reverse transcription, so sequencing captured expressed TCRB transcripts. Repertoires were generated with immunoSEQ multiplex PCR, while TCRdb's copy carries only in-frame clones and drops some. The repertoire consists of fewer than 900,000 clones, with roughly 16% occurring once and the leading ten covering around 0.02%. The sequencing input was naive CD4+ T cells from blood. The source is a woman aged 18-35 years in good health.

The CDR3 DNA is TGTGCCAGCGCGGGACAGGGGGCGACGGCGGGTCTAGCCAAAAACATTCAGTACTTC. Its protein is CASAGQGATAGLAKNIQYF. The V gene is TRBV28, the J gene TRBJ2-4; TRBD1 agrees at 12 bases. Trimming at V came to 8 bases and at J to 0 bases, leaving 14 bases not matched to a gene. This CDR3 has 19 residues. Germline V CDR1 and CDR2: MDHEN, SYDVKM.

The gene calls are TRBV2 and TRBJ2-7; D is perhaps TRBD1 or TRBD2 (5 bases each). Germline V gives CDR1 SNHLY, CDR2 FYNNEI. Between the trimmed V and J ends, which lost 8 bases and 3 bases, there was a span of 20 bases. The CDR3 is 15 amino acids. The CDR3 region is CASRKGRNDLYEQYF. As DNA, the CDR3 is TGTGCCAGCCGGAAGGGACGGAACGACCTCTACGAGCAGTACTTC.

As concerns this clone: Since a much larger clone is just one base distant, this may be a read error. The rearrangement links TRBV28 to TRBJ2-1; D unresolved. This CDR3 has 13 amino acids. The germline V gene has CDR1 MDHEN and CDR2 SYDVKM. V gave up 6 bases and J gave up 0 bases, with 6 bases separating them. The CDR3: CASRVSSYNEQFF. CDR3 in DNA: TGTGCCAGCAGGGTGAGCTCCTACAATGAGCAGTTCTTC.

The table lists this clone with a few counts. The chain carries TRBV11-2 and TRBJ2-7; 14 positions agree with TRBD2. This CDR3 comprises 17 residues. Germline V gene sequence: CDR1 SGHAT, CDR2 FQNNGV. The trim removed 5 bases at V and 3 bases at J, leaving 9 bases unmatched. Here the CDR3 DNA reads TGTGCCAGCAGCCCCGGGACTAGCGGGGGACCTCACTACGAGCAGTACTTC. The encoded protein is CASSPGTSGGPHYEQYF. The full variable domain, its missing parts supplied by reference TRBV11-2 and TRBJ2-7, is EAGVAQSPRYKIIEKRQSVAFWCNPISGHATLYWYQQILGQGPKLLIQFQNNGVVDDSQLPKDRFSAERLKGVDSTLKIQPAKLEDSAVYLCASSPGTSGGPHYEQYFGPGTRLTVT.

The sample holds a few counts of this clone. This chain uses TRBV9 with TRBJ2-5, with D possibly matching TRBD2 (5 bases). The germline V gene encodes CDR1 SGDLS and CDR2 YYNGEE. V dropped 0 bases and J dropped 7 bases, with 16 bases sitting between them. The CDR3 extends over 15 amino acids. CDR3 loop: CASSVDPGFGSTQYF. CDR3 bases: TGTGCCAGCAGCGTAGACCCGGGGTTCGGCTCGACCCAGTACTTC.

The V call is TRBV7-2, the J call TRBJ1-5; TRBD1 matches at 7 bases. Germline V CDR1 and CDR2: SGHTA, FQGNSA. There are 15 residues in the CDR3. V lost 4 bases and J lost 7; bases outside the gene matches: 10. Written as DNA, the CDR3 is TGTGCCAGCAGCTCCTGGACAGGAGCGGGACAGCCCCAGCATTTT. It codes for CASSSWTGAGQPQHF.

This clone has more than one count but fewer than ten. The chain links TRBV4-3 to TRBJ2-7, with 8 bases matching TRBD2. Germline CDR1 and CDR2: LGHNA and YSLEER. The ends lost 0 bases at V and 0 bases at J; junction bases unmatched: 7. CDR3 size: 17 residues. Written as DNA, the CDR3 is TGCGCCAGCAGCCAAGAACGGGTTAGCGGGGCCTCCTACGAGCAGTACTTC. It specifies CASSQERVSGASYEQYF.

The chain links TRBV6-5 to TRBJ2-5; 14 positions agree with TRBD2. Unmatched junction bases numbered 5, after V lost 4 bases and J lost 4 bases. This CDR3 spans 16 amino acids. Germline V gene sequence: CDR1 MNHEY, CDR2 SVGAGI. The CDR3 spells CASSSLTSGRGETQYF. The CDR3 bases are TGTGCCAGCAGTTCCTTGACTAGCGGGAGGGGAGAGACCCAGTACTTC.

There are a few counts of this clone. V and J are TRBV28 and TRBJ2-3; weak D call: TRBD1 (5 bases). This CDR3 region has 12 residues. V was trimmed by 5 bases and J by 3 bases, leaving 6 bases between them. The V gene's germline CDR1 is MDHEN and CDR2 SYDVKM. CDR3 sequence reads: CASSQGTDTQYF. As DNA, the CDR3 is TGTGCCAGCAGTCAGGGTACAGATACGCAGTATTTT.

This clone was recorded a few times. The rearrangement links TRBV28 to TRBJ2-5, with 12 nucleotides matching TRBD1. Germline CDR1 reads MDHEN; CDR2 reads SYDVKM. The J segment lost 5 bases and the V segment lost 6 bases, leaving 4 bases of the junction unmatched. The CDR3 runs 14 residues. The DNA for the CDR3 is TGTGCCAGCAGGCGGGACAGGGGGCCCGAGACCCAGTACTTC. Its translation is CASRRDRGPETQYF.

This clone was counted only a few times. The rearrangement joins TRBV18 to TRBJ2-1, with D tentatively TRBD2 (5 bases). Germline assignment: CDR1 KGHSH and CDR2 LQKENI. The CDR3 covers 15 residues. Trimming stripped 5 bases from V and 0 bases from J, with 11 bases between. CDR3 sequence (DNA): TGTGCCAGCTCAGCCGGACTTCCCTCCTACAATGAGCAGTTCTTC. Its protein is CASSAGLPSYNEQFF.

This chain links TRBV2 with TRBJ2-1; no reliable D call. CDR3 size: 14 residues. V shed 2 bases and J shed 0 bases, with 5 bases lying between them. The germline V gene has CDR1 SNHLY and CDR2 FYNNEI. The DNA of the CDR3 is TGTGCCAGCAGTGAACGGCGCTCCTACAATGAGCAGTTCTTC. This sequence encodes CASSERRSYNEQFF.

The chain employs TRBV2 and TRBJ1-1, with TRBD1 as a possible D gene (5 bases). The length of the CDR3 is 14 residues. Germline V gene lookup returns CDR1 SNHLY and CDR2 FYNNEI. Deletions cut 2 bases from V and 0 bases from J, with 7 bases between. The CDR3 DNA reads TGTGCCAGCAGTGAACGACAGTTGAACACTGAAGCTTTCTTT. It translates to CASSERQLNTEAFF. The full variable domain, in which reference TRBV2 and TRBJ1-1 provide the parts outside the CDR3, is EPEVTQTPSHQVTQMGQEVILRCVPISNHLYFYWYRQILGQKVEFLVSFYNNEISEKSEIFDDQFSVERPDGSNFTLKIRSTKLEDSAMYFCASSERQLNTEAFFGQGTRLTVV.

This sequence joins TRBV2 and TRBJ2-7, with TRBD2 identical over 15 bases. The DNA end is more similar to TRBJ2-5, so the J call may be wrong. This CDR3 has 16 residues. Germline-derived CDR1 and CDR2 are SNHLY and FYNNEI. CDR3 sequence reads: CASSPGLAGGQETQYF. For the CDR3, the DNA is TGTGCCAGCAGTCCCGGACTAGCGGGAGGGCAAGAGACCCAGTACTTC.

The chain links TRBV19 to TRBJ1-5; TRBD1 matches 7 bases. Germline V gives CDR1 LNHDA, CDR2 SQIVND (reference sequence). This CDR3 has 17 amino acids. V shed 0 bases, J shed 3 bases, and the junction held 8 bases outside the gene matches. The CDR3 region has the DNA TGTGCCAGTAGTATAGATGGCGGGACAGCGATCAATCAGCCCCAGCATTTT. Translating it yields CASSIDGGTAINQPQHF.

This clone was seen a handful of times. The rearrangement uses TRBV5-1 and TRBJ2-1, with 8 bases that match TRBD2. The ends lost 4 bases at V and 0 bases at J; junction bases unmatched: 3. CDR1 SGHRS and CDR2 YFSETQ come from the germline V gene. This CDR3 is built from 15 residues. CDR3 region: CASSNSGVSYNEQFF. The CDR3 DNA sequence: TGCGCCAGCAGCAATAGCGGGGTCTCCTACAATGAGCAGTTCTTC.

This chain uses TRBV29-1 with TRBJ2-1, with 10 bases aligning to TRBD2. J gave up 6 bases and V 7 bases, and 9 bases lay outside the gene matches. Germline lookup yields CDR1 SQVTM and CDR2 ANQGSEA. This CDR3 has 14 amino acids. CDR3 nucleotide sequence: TGCAGCGGGGGGGTAGCGGGAGGCCTCAATGAGCAGTTCTTC. It is translated as CSGGVAGGLNEQFF.

This clone turned up a few times. Other DNA sequences within the sample encode an identical CDR3. The gene calls are TRBV4-3 and TRBJ2-1; TRBD2 agrees at 13 bases. The V and J ends lost 1 base and 3 bases, in that order; junction bases with no gene match: 0. The germline V gene encodes CDR1 LGHNA and CDR2 YSLEER. This CDR3 has 16 amino acids. The CDR3 DNA is TGCGCCAGCAGCCAAGGACTAGCGGGAGGCTACAATGAGCAGTTCTTC. It yields the protein CASSQGLAGGYNEQFF.

This clone showed up just a few times. The J gene is TRBJ2-5, the V gene TRBV9, with 12 positions matching TRBD2. The CDR3 loop spans 17 amino acids. The germline V gene has CDR1 SGDLS and CDR2 YYNGEE. Losses at the gene ends were 3 bases for V and 2 bases for J; bases not matched to a gene: 8. The CDR3 protein is CASSAGLAGTGQETQYF. The CDR3 nucleotides are TGTGCCAGCAGCGCCGGACTAGCGGGAACCGGACAAGAGACCCAGTACTTC.

Comments on this clone: Other DNA sequences from this sample encode an identical CDR3 as well. This chain connects TRBV29-1 to TRBJ2-7, with D unresolved. CDR3 length equals 11 residues. The germline V and J ends were trimmed by 3 bases and 7 bases, with 10 bases remaining between them. Germline V CDR1 and CDR2: SQVTM, ANQGSEA. CDR3 amino acids: CSVEAGREQYF. In DNA form, the CDR3 reads TGCAGCGTTGAGGCCGGGCGGGAGCAGTACTTC.

Note on this clone: Compared with germline, one end of the junction differs, possibly owing to a read error. Other DNA sequences within the sample encode an identical CDR3. This chain uses TRBV5-1 with TRBJ2-6, with D hard to call. CDR3 length: 14 residues. CDR1 and CDR2 from the germline V gene are SGHRS and YFSETQ. CDR3 loop: CASRQGSGANVLTF. DNA for the CDR3: TGCGCCAGCAGGCAAGGCTCTGGAGCCAACGTCCTGACTTTC. The full variable domain, completed using reference TRBV5-1 and TRBJ2-6, is KAGVTQTPRYLIKTRGQQVTLSCSPISGHRSVSWYQQTPGQGLQFLFEYFSETQRNKGNFPGRFSGRQFSNSRSEMNVSTLELGDSALYLCASRQGSGANVLTFGAGSRLTVL.

The chain's CDR3 is CASSLGRRISNEQFF. The DNA for the CDR3 is TGTGCCAGCAGCTTAGGGAGGCGGATTTCCAATGAGCAGTTCTTC. V and J are TRBV7-2 and TRBJ2-1; possible D gene TRBD2, 5 bases. Trimming pared 1 base from V and 6 bases from J, leaving 13 bases between. CDR3 length: 15 residues. Looked up from germline, CDR1 is SGHTA and CDR2 is FQGNSA.

The V and J genes are TRBV7-9 and TRBJ1-2, with D possibly matching TRBD1 (5 bases). The CDR3 is made up of 13 amino acids. Germline V gene lookup returns CDR1 SEHNR and CDR2 FQNEAQ (reference sequence). Trimming pared 2 bases from V and 8 bases from J, leaving 12 bases between. The CDR3 nucleotides read TGTGCCAGCAGCTTAACCGGGACTCAAGGCTACACCTTC. Translation: CASSLTGTQGYTF.

V usage is TRBV5-1 and J usage is TRBJ2-6, with no clear D. Deletions cut 4 bases from V and 1 base from J, with 6 bases between. The CDR3 is made up of 14 amino acids. Germline V gene data show CDR1 as SGHRS and CDR2 as YFSETQ. CDR3 coding DNA: TGCGCCAGCAGCGGATCATCTGGGGCCAACGTCCTGACTTTC. It is translated as CASSGSSGANVLTF.

This clone has a handful of counts. The chain has TRBV2 and TRBJ2-5; the D is unclear. Per germline, CDR1 SNHLY and CDR2 FYNNEI. This CDR3 is 11 amino acids long. With 3 bases removed from V and 5 bases from J, the gap between germline ends came to 4 bases. The DNA for the CDR3 is TGTGCCAGCAGTGATTACGAGACCCAGTACTTC. Amino acid sequence: CASSDYETQYF.

A few counts support this clone. The V and J genes are TRBV27 and TRBJ1-4; D call uncertain. This CDR3 has 13 residues. Germline V gives CDR1 MNHEY, CDR2 SMNVEV (reference sequence). V was cut by 5 bases and J by 3 bases, with 7 bases left in between. CDR3 sequence (DNA): TGTGCCAGCAGTCGCGGGGCTAATGAAAAACTGTTTTTT. Protein product: CASSRGANEKLFF.

The chain combines TRBV5-1 with TRBJ1-1, with 9 bases aligning to TRBD1. The CDR3 loop spans 15 amino acids. Germline V gene data show CDR1 as SGHRS and CDR2 as YFSETQ. With V trimmed by 0 bases and J by 1 base, 1 base remained unmatched. The CDR3 nucleotides are TGCGCCAGCAGCTTGGCGGGACAGGGGAACACTGAAGCTTTCTTT. Amino acid sequence: CASSLAGQGNTEAFF. Full variable domain (remainder filled in from reference TRBV5-1 and TRBJ1-1): KAGVTQTPRYLIKTRGQQVTLSCSPISGHRSVSWYQQTPGQGLQFLFEYFSETQRNKGNFPGRFSGRQFSNSRSEMNVSTLELGDSALYLCASSLAGQGNTEAFFGQGTRLTVV.

This chain links TRBV11-2 with TRBJ2-7, with D hard to call. The CDR3 has 11 amino acids. Per the germline V gene, CDR1 is SGHAT and CDR2 is FQNNGV. The V end lost 4 bases, the J end lost 3 bases, and 4 bases lay between the germline ends. In nucleotides, the CDR3 is TGTGCCAGCAGCTCATTCTACGAGCAGTACTTC. This sequence encodes CASSSFYEQYF. The full variable domain, its missing parts supplied by reference TRBV11-2 and TRBJ2-7, is EAGVAQSPRYKIIEKRQSVAFWCNPISGHATLYWYQQILGQGPKLLIQFQNNGVVDDSQLPKDRFSAERLKGVDSTLKIQPAKLEDSAVYLCASSSFYEQYFGPGTRLTVT.

The chain combines TRBV28 with TRBJ1-2; D unresolved. This CDR3 has 14 residues. Germline CDR1 MDHEN, CDR2 SYDVKM. The CDR3 DNA sequence: TGTGCATCCCAAAATGGGGTTTCGGCCTATGGCTACACCTTC. Protein product: CASQNGVSAYGYTF.

This clone was found a few times. The chain has TRBV7-2 and TRBJ2-5, with D perhaps matching TRBD1 (5 bases). The CDR3 runs to 16 residues. Trimming removed 3 bases at V and 4 bases at J, with 18 bases between. In germline, CDR1 is SGHTA, CDR2 FQGNSA. CDR3 sequence: CASSFGNSGIGETQYF. CDR3 sequence (DNA): TGTGCCAGCAGCTTCGGAAATTCAGGGATAGGAGAGACCCAGTACTTC.